What follows describes a single T cell receptor beta chain. The V gene lost 10 bases and the J gene lost 4 bases, with 5 bases spanning the gap. CDR1 is LNHDA, CDR2 SQIVND, per germline (reference sequence). This CDR3 spans 11 amino acids. In the original workflow: Estimation of nucleated cell counts was performed using reference gene primer amplification. The table came from immunoSEQ multiplex PCR; TCRdb's copy has only in-frame clones and leaves some out. Clone size and V and J calls were adopted from that table, with D and trimming inferred from the DNA. The sample has over 110,000 clones; 65% to 80% are singletons. This sample was included in a study of blood T cell repertoires in COVID-19. Across the study: Samples of COVID-19 (acute and convalescent) were obtained from the United States, Italy and Spain. PBMCs, B-cell-depleted T cells, or T cells provided the cDNA or gDNA that made up the material.

The chain couples TRBV19 to TRBJ1-6; no clear D. This TCR derives from a woman aged 55 to 70 with acute or convalescent COVID-19. The sequencing sample was made of peripheral blood. The CDR3 reads CATGYNSPLHF. The DNA of the CDR3 is TGTGCCACCGGTTATAATTCACCCCTCCACTTT.